Here is one T cell receptor beta chain with its context. This record comes from a study of blood T cell repertoires in COVID-19. Looking at the study overall: The study drew acute and convalescent COVID-19 samples from the United States, Italy and Spain. Sources were T cells, B-cell-depleted T cells, or PBMCs; the material itself was cDNA or gDNA.

Original methodology: It was from reference gene primer amplification that nucleated cell counts were estimated. Clones were sequenced by immunoSEQ multiplex PCR, and TCRdb holds only the in-frame ones, with some missing. The DNA was the basis for D and trimming; V, J and clone size are from that table. The sample lists 300,000 or so clones, 80% to 90% seen once, with approximately 6.5% in the top ten. This receptor was obtained from a man between 18 and 35 years old who had recovered from COVID-19. Sequencing was done on a sample of peripheral blood.

This chain's CDR3 is CASSSQESSYNSPLHF. As DNA, the CDR3 is TGTGCCAGCAGCTCACAGGAGTCTTCCTATAATTCACCCCTCCACTTT. The chain uses TRBV7-9 and TRBJ1-6; TRBD1 might be the D (5 bases). Germline loops: CDR1 SEHNR, CDR2 FQNEAQ (reference sequence). Trimming removed 4 bases from V and 1 base from J, with 11 bases in between. This CDR3 contains 16 residues.